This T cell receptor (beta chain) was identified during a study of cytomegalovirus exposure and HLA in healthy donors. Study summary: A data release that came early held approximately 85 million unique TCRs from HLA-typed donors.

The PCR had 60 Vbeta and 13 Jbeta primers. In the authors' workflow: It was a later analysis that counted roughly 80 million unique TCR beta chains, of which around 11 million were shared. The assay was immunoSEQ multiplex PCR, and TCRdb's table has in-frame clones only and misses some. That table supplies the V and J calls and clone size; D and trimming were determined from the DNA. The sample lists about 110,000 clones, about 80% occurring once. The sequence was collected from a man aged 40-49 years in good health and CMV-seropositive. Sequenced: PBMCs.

CDR3 sequence: CARVAGTPYQETQYF. CDR3 nucleotide sequence: TGCGCCAGGGTAGCGGGGACCCCATACCAAGAGACCCAGTACTTC. V and J are TRBV5-1 and TRBJ2-5, with 8 bases identical to TRBD2. CDR3 length: 15 residues. Germline trimming cut 8 bases from V and 0 bases from J; bases unmatched to any gene: 9. Germline V gene data show CDR1 as SGHRS and CDR2 as YFSETQ.